This T cell receptor beta chain was sequenced for a study of post-analysis software for immune sequencing data. In germline, CDR1 is ENHRY, CDR2 SYGVKD. This CDR3 has 16 amino acids. The V and J ends lost 6 bases and 0 bases, in that order; junction bases with no gene match: 9. Study results and caveats: With TRBV5-6, TRBV5-1 and TRBV20-1 included, about five TRBV segments were more frequent in patients than in controls.

cDNA libraries of TCR beta carried unique molecular identifiers. Between about 0.9 and 11 million T cells gave rise to roughly 0.5 million cDNA molecules. Each CDR3 protein is one row after TCRdb ran MiXCR on the PCR reads. The data show about 540,000 distinct CDR3 sequences, about a third seen once. Of note for this clonotype: The antigen is unknown.

The specimen was blood. The clonotype was recovered from a girl aged 2 to 17 with multiple sclerosis. The rearrangement links TRBV10-3 to TRBJ2-3; TRBD2 matches at 7 bases. This CDR3 is CAIRPTSEQSTDTQYF. CDR3 nucleotides: TGTGCCATCAGACCCACTAGCGAACAAAGCACAGATACGCAGTATTTT.